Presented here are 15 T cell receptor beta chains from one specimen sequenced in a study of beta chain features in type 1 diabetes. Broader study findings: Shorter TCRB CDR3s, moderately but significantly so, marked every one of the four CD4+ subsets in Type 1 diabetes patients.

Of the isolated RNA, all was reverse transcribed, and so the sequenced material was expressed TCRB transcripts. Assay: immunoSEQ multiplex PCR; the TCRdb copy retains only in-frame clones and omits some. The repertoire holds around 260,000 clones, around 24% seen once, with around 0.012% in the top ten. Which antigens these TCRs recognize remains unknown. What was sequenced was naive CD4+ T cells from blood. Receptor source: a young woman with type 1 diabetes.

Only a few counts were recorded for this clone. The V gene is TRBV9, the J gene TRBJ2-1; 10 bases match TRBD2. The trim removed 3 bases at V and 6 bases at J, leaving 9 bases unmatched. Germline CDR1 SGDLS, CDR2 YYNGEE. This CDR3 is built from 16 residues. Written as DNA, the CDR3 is TGTGCCAGCAGCGCCGAGGCCCTAGCGGGGGTCAATGAGCAGTTCTTC. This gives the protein CASSAEALAGVNEQFF.

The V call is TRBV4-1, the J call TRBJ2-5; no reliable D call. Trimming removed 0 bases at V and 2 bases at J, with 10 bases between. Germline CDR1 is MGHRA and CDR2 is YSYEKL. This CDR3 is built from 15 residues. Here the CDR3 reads CASSQDSKRQETQYF. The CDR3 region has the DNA TGCGCCAGCAGCCAAGATAGCAAAAGGCAAGAGACCCAGTACTTC.

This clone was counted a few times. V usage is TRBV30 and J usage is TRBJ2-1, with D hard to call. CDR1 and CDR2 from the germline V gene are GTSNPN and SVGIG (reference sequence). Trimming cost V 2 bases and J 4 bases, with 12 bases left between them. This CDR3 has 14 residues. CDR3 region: CAWSPIYVYNEQFF. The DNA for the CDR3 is TGTGCCTGGAGTCCCATCTACGTTTACAATGAGCAGTTCTTC. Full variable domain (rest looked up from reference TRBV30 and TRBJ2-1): SQTIHQWPATLVQPVGSPLSLECTVEGTSNPNLYWYRQAAGRGLQLLFYSVGIGQISSEVPQNLSASRPQDRQFILSSKKLLLSDSGFYLCAWSPIYVYNEQFFGPGTRLTVL.

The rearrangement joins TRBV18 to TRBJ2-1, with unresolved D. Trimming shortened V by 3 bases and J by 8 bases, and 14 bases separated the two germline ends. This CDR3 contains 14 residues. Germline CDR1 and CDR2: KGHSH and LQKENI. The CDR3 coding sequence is TGTGCCAGCTCACCTCTCCTGACATTCGATGAGCAGTTCTTC. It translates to CASSPLLTFDEQFF.

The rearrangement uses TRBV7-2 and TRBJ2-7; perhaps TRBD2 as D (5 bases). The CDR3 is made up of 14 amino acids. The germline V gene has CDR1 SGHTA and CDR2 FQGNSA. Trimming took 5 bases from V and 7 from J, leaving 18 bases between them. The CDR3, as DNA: TGTGCCAGCAGCCGAGGGCCCGCCCCCGGGGAGCAGTACTTC. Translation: CASSRGPAPGEQYF.

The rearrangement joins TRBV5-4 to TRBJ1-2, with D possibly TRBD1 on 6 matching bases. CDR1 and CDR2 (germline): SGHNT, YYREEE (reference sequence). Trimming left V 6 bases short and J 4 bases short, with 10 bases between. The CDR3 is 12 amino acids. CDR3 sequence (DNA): TGTGCCAGCAACCGGGACACCTATGGCTACACCTTC. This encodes CASNRDTYGYTF.

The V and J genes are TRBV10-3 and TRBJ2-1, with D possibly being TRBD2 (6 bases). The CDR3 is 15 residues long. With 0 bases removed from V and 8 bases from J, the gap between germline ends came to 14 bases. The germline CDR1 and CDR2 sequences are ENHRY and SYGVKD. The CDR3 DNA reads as TGTGCCATCAGTGAGTCCCCGGGACTCGTGGATGAGCAGTTCTTC. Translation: CAISESPGLVDEQFF.

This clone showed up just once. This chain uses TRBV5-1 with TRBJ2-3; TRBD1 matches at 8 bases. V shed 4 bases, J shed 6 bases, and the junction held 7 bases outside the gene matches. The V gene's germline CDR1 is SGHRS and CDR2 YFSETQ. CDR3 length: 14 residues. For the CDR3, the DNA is TGCGCCAGCAGCCGACTGGGACAGGAGGATACGCAGTATTTT. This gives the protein CASSRLGQEDTQYF.

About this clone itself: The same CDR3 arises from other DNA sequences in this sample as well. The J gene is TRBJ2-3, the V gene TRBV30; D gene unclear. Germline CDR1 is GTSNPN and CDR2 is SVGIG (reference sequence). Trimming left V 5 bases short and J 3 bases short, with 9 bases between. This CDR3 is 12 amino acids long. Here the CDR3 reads CAWEVGTDTQYF. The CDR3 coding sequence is TGTGCCTGGGAGGTCGGGACAGATACGCAGTATTTT.

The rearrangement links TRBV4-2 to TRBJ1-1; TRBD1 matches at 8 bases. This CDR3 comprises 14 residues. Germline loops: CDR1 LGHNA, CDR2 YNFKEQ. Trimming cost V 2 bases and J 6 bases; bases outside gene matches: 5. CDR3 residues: CASSQLTGAPEAFF. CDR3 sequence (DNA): TGTGCCAGCAGCCAATTGACAGGGGCCCCTGAAGCTTTCTTT.

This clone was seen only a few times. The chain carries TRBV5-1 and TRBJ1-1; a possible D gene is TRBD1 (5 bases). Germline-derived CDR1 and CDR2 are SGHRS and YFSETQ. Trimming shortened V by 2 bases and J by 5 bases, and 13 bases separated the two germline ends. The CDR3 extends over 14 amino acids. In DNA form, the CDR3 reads TGCGCCAGCAGCTTCCAGGGATTGAGAACTGAAGCTTTCTTT. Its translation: CASSFQGLRTEAFF.

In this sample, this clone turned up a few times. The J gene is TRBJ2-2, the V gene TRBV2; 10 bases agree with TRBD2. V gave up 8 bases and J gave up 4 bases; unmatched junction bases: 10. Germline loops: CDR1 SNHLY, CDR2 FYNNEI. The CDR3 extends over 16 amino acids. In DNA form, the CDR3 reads TGTGCCAGCGGGGGACCTAGCGGGAGTGGCACCGGGGAGCTGTTTTTT. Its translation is CASGGPSGSGTGELFF.

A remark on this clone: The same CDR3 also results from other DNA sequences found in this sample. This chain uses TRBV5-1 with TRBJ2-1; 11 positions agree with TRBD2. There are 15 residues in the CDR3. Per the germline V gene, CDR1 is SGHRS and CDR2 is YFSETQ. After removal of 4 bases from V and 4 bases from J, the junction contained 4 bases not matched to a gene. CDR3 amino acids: CASSPGTSGYNEQFF. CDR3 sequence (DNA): TGCGCCAGCAGCCCAGGGACTAGCGGATACAATGAGCAGTTCTTC.

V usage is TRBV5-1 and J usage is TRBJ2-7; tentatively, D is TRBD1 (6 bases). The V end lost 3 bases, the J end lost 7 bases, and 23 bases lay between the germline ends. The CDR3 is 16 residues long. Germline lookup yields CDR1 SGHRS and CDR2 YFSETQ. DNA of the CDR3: TGCGCCAGCAGCTCCCGAACAGGGACACTCCTCGAAGAGCAGTACTTC. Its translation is CASSSRTGTLLEEQYF.

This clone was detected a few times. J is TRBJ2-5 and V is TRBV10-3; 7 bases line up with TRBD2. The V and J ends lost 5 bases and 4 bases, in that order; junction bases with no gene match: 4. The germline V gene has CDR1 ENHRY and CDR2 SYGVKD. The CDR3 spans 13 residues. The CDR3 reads CAISWRELETQYF. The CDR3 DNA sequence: TGTGCCATCAGTTGGCGGGAGTTAGAGACCCAGTACTTC.